Here is one T cell receptor beta chain with its context. The data were obtained in a study of blood T cell repertoires in COVID-19. In the study overall: PBMCs, B-cell-depleted T cells, or T cells were the source of the cDNA or gDNA that made up the material.

The germline gives CDR1 MGHDK, CDR2 SYGVNS. V was cut by 5 bases and J by 0 bases, with 8 bases left in between. This CDR3 is built from 14 residues. How the authors handled the data: Using reference gene primer amplification, nucleated cell counts were estimated. This table comes from immunoSEQ multiplex PCR, and its TCRdb copy is limited to in-frame clones, with some not included. That table gives V, J and clone size, and the DNA gave D and trimming. The table lists 380,000 or so clones, 86% of them singletons. In Seattle, patients joined the study during active infection and were tracked longitudinally.

The chain carries TRBV25-1 and TRBJ2-1; D unresolved. The origin of this receptor is a woman between 55 and 75 years old with COVID-19, enrolled during active disease. Sequenced input: peripheral blood. In nucleotides, the CDR3 is TGTGCCAGCAGTAACGAGCTCTCCTACAATGAGCAGTTCTTC. It is translated as CASSNELSYNEQFF.